This TCR beta chain was documented in a study of blood T cell repertoires in COVID-19. Background on the study: Sites in the United States, Italy and Spain provided acute and convalescent COVID-19 samples.

Living in about 25 US areas, the participants were between about 18 and 100 years of age. Participants' own reports of clinical history determined their cohort assignment. The authors' processing: For nucleated cells, counts were estimated from reference gene primer amplification. Generated by immunoSEQ multiplex PCR, the TCRdb table keeps only in-frame clones and is missing some. V and J calls and clone size come straight from that table; D and trimming were deduced from the DNA. In the table there are 250,000 to 300,000 clones, approximately 90% of which are singletons. CDR1 is LNHDA and CDR2 is SQIVND in the germline V gene (reference sequence). The V and J ends lost 4 bases and 4 bases, in that order; junction bases with no gene match: 8. The CDR3 has 15 amino acids.

The sequenced sample was PBMCs or T cells enriched from blood (not recorded which). This sequence joins TRBV19 and TRBJ2-3; 7 nucleotides align to TRBD2. This sequence originates from a woman aged 55-70 years in a cohort exposed to, infected with or recovered from COVID-19 (not recorded which). CDR3 in amino acids: CASSTGPGRADTQYF. The CDR3 DNA reads as TGTGCCAGTAGTACGGGGCCAGGGAGGGCAGATACGCAGTATTTT.